Shown below are 13 T cell receptor beta chains from a single sample sequenced in a study of blood T cell repertoires in COVID-19. Profiling relied on immunoSEQ multiplex PCR, and the TCRdb table lists in-frame clones only, not all of them. The sample has about 260,000 clones, roughly nine tenths seen once. The specimen sequenced was peripheral blood. The receptors here all came from a woman between 45 and 60 years old who had recovered from COVID-19.

This clone was detected a few times. V and J are TRBV10-2 and TRBJ1-2, with 7 bases aligning to TRBD1. The CDR3 runs 15 residues. Germline-derived CDR1 and CDR2 are WSHSY and SAAADI. Germline trimming cut 6 bases from V and 8 bases from J; bases unmatched to any gene: 15. CDR3 protein: CASSLDRLIAGGYTF. The CDR3 DNA sequence: TGCGCCAGCAGCTTGGACAGGCTTATTGCGGGAGGCTACACCTTC.

This chain uses TRBV20-1 with TRBJ2-7; D remains unclear. Trimming removed 1 base from V and 3 bases from J, with 4 bases in between. In germline, CDR1 is DFQATT, CDR2 SNEGSKA (reference sequence). The CDR3 is 11 amino acids. The CDR3 sequence: CSARVVYEQYF. The DNA for the CDR3 is TGCAGTGCTAGAGTCGTCTACGAGCAGTACTTC.

The rearrangement joins TRBV7-9 to TRBJ1-2; D possibly corresponds to TRBD1 (5 bases). The CDR3 totals 12 residues. The V end was cut by 4 bases, the J end by 8 bases, with 11 bases between. Germline V gene sequence: CDR1 SEHNR, CDR2 FQNEAQ (reference sequence). The CDR3 is CASSSDWGGYTF. The CDR3 DNA reads as TGTGCCAGCAGCTCAGACTGGGGCGGCTACACCTTC. Drawing the rest from reference TRBV7-9 and TRBJ1-2, the complete variable domain is DTGVSQNPRHKITKRGQNVTFRCDPISEHNRLYWYRQTLGQGPEFLTYFQNEAQLEKSRLLSDRFSAERPKGSFSTLEIQRTEQGDSAMYLCASSSDWGGYTFGSGTRLTVV.

The gene calls are TRBV7-2 and TRBJ2-1; 8 positions match TRBD2. The CDR3 consists of 14 residues. CDR1 and CDR2 (germline): SGHTA, FQGNSA. Trimming removed 0 bases from V and 10 bases from J; junction bases left unmatched: 5. CDR3 loop: CASSLASGLGEQFF. CDR3 bases: TGTGCCAGCAGCTTAGCGTCGGGACTAGGGGAGCAGTTCTTC. Full variable domain (outside the CDR3, taken from reference TRBV7-2 and TRBJ2-1): GAGVSQSPSNKVTEKGKDVELRCDPISGHTALYWYRQSLGQGLEFLIYFQGNSAPDKSGLPSDRFSAERTGGSVSTLTIQRTQQEDSAVYLCASSLASGLGEQFFGPGTRLTVL.

The chain recombines TRBV18 with TRBJ2-1; D might be TRBD1 (5 bases). The length of the CDR3 is 14 residues. Germline-derived CDR1 and CDR2 are KGHSH and LQKENI. V was pared by 3 bases and J by 14 bases, with 20 bases between. The CDR3 reads CASSPSGLAGPKFF. DNA for the CDR3: TGTGCCAGCTCACCCTCAGGCTTGGCAGGGCCGAAGTTCTTC.

The gene calls are TRBV5-6 and TRBJ1-1; D may be TRBD1 (6 bases). Germline V gives CDR1 SGHDT, CDR2 YYEEEE. The germline V and J ends were trimmed by 3 bases and 4 bases, with 19 bases remaining between them. The CDR3 extends over 16 amino acids. CDR3 sequence (DNA): TGTGCCAGCAGCTCACAGGGTTTGTATGTTGTCACTGAAGCTTTCTTT. Encoded protein: CASSSQGLYVVTEAFF.

The chain carries TRBV5-1 and TRBJ2-1, with D perhaps TRBD2 (5 bases). In germline, CDR1 is SGHRS, CDR2 YFSETQ. V lost 0 bases, J lost 7 bases, and 5 bases lay in between. This CDR3 has 12 residues. The CDR3 DNA reads TGCGCCAGCAGCTTGGGACTAAATGAGCAGTTCTTC. Translated, it gives CASSLGLNEQFF. The complete variable domain, with remaining parts taken from reference TRBV5-1 and TRBJ2-1, reads KAGVTQTPRYLIKTRGQQVTLSCSPISGHRSVSWYQQTPGQGLQFLFEYFSETQRNKGNFPGRFSGRQFSNSRSEMNVSTLELGDSALYLCASSLGLNEQFFGPGTRLTVL.

The chain joins TRBV4-2 to TRBJ2-7, with TRBD1 identical over 11 bases. CDR3 length: 15 residues. Germline values: CDR1 LGHNA, CDR2 YNFKEQ. J was trimmed by 3 bases and V by 0 bases; bases with no gene match: 1. The DNA of the CDR3 is TGTGCCAGCAGCCAAGAGGGGACAGGGGGCTACGAGCAGTACTTC. This translates into CASSQEGTGGYEQYF.

This CDR3 is CASSYPGMNTEAFF. The CDR3, as DNA: TGTGCCAGCAGTTACCCGGGGATGAACACTGAAGCTTTCTTT. This chain connects TRBV6-2 or TRBV6-3 to TRBJ1-1; D is unresolved. The length of the CDR3 is 14 residues. The germline V and J ends were trimmed by 2 bases and 0 bases, with 7 bases remaining between them. Per the germline V gene, CDR1 is MNHEY and CDR2 is SVGEGT.

The V gene is TRBV30, the J gene TRBJ2-2; the D gene is possibly TRBD1 (7 bases). Per germline, CDR1 GTSNPN and CDR2 SVGIG (reference sequence). Trimming took 2 bases from V and 5 from J, leaving 15 bases between them. The CDR3 has 15 residues. The CDR3 region is CAWSLAGGLTGELFF. The CDR3 DNA follows: TGTGCCTGGAGTTTGGCAGGGGGACTTACCGGGGAGCTGTTTTTT. The variable domain in full, completed from reference TRBV30 and TRBJ2-2, reads SQTIHQWPATLVQPVGSPLSLECTVEGTSNPNLYWYRQAAGRGLQLLFYSVGIGQISSEVPQNLSASRPQDRQFILSSKKLLLSDSGFYLCAWSLAGGLTGELFFGEGSRLTVL.

The chain carries TRBV28 and TRBJ1-2, with 7 bases fitting TRBD1. CDR1 MDHEN and CDR2 SYDVKM come from the germline V gene. Trimming took 10 bases from V and 5 from J; bases not matched to a gene: 13. The CDR3 consists of 14 residues. For the CDR3, the DNA is TGTGCCACCAGAGAAACAGGGGTGCGGTATGGCTACACCTTC. This translates into CATRETGVRYGYTF.

The chain recombines TRBV15 with TRBJ2-1, with D possibly being TRBD1 (6 bases). CDR1 and CDR2 (germline): LNHNV, YYDKDF (reference sequence). V gave up 0 bases and J gave up 7 bases, with 19 bases separating them. The CDR3 runs 17 residues. CDR3 protein: CATSREFRAQGMNEQFF. The CDR3 DNA reads as TGTGCCACCAGCAGAGAATTTAGAGCGCAGGGGATGAATGAGCAGTTCTTC.

The J gene is TRBJ2-7, the V gene TRBV5-1; 7 bases are shared with TRBD1. CDR1 and CDR2 from the germline V gene are SGHRS and YFSETQ. V lost 4 bases to trimming and J lost 2 bases; unmatched junction nucleotides: 6. CDR3 length equals 14 residues. CDR3 loop: CASSLQGFPYEQYF. The DNA of the CDR3 is TGCGCCAGCAGCCTACAGGGGTTTCCCTACGAGCAGTACTTC.